What follows is one T cell receptor beta chain and its context. The CDR3 loop spans 15 amino acids. Germline values: CDR1 LGHDT, CDR2 YNNKEL (reference sequence). Trimming left V 5 bases short and J 2 bases short, with 15 bases between. This specimen comes from a study of control samples from healthy donors and cancer patients. Data came from immunoSEQ multiplex PCR; TCRdb stores just in-frame clones and leaves some out. The repertoire has some 74,000 clones, approximately 94% of them found once; the top ten carry 2.8%. The sequencing sample was made of blood. The receptor was isolated from a woman in her 30s in good health. The V call is TRBV3-1 (or the pseudogene TRBV3-2), the J call TRBJ1-2; TRBD1 might be the D (5 bases). This CDR3 reads CASSSLLGANYGYTF. The CDR3 DNA follows: TGTGCCAGCAGCTCCCTTTTAGGGGCAAACTATGGCTACACCTTC.